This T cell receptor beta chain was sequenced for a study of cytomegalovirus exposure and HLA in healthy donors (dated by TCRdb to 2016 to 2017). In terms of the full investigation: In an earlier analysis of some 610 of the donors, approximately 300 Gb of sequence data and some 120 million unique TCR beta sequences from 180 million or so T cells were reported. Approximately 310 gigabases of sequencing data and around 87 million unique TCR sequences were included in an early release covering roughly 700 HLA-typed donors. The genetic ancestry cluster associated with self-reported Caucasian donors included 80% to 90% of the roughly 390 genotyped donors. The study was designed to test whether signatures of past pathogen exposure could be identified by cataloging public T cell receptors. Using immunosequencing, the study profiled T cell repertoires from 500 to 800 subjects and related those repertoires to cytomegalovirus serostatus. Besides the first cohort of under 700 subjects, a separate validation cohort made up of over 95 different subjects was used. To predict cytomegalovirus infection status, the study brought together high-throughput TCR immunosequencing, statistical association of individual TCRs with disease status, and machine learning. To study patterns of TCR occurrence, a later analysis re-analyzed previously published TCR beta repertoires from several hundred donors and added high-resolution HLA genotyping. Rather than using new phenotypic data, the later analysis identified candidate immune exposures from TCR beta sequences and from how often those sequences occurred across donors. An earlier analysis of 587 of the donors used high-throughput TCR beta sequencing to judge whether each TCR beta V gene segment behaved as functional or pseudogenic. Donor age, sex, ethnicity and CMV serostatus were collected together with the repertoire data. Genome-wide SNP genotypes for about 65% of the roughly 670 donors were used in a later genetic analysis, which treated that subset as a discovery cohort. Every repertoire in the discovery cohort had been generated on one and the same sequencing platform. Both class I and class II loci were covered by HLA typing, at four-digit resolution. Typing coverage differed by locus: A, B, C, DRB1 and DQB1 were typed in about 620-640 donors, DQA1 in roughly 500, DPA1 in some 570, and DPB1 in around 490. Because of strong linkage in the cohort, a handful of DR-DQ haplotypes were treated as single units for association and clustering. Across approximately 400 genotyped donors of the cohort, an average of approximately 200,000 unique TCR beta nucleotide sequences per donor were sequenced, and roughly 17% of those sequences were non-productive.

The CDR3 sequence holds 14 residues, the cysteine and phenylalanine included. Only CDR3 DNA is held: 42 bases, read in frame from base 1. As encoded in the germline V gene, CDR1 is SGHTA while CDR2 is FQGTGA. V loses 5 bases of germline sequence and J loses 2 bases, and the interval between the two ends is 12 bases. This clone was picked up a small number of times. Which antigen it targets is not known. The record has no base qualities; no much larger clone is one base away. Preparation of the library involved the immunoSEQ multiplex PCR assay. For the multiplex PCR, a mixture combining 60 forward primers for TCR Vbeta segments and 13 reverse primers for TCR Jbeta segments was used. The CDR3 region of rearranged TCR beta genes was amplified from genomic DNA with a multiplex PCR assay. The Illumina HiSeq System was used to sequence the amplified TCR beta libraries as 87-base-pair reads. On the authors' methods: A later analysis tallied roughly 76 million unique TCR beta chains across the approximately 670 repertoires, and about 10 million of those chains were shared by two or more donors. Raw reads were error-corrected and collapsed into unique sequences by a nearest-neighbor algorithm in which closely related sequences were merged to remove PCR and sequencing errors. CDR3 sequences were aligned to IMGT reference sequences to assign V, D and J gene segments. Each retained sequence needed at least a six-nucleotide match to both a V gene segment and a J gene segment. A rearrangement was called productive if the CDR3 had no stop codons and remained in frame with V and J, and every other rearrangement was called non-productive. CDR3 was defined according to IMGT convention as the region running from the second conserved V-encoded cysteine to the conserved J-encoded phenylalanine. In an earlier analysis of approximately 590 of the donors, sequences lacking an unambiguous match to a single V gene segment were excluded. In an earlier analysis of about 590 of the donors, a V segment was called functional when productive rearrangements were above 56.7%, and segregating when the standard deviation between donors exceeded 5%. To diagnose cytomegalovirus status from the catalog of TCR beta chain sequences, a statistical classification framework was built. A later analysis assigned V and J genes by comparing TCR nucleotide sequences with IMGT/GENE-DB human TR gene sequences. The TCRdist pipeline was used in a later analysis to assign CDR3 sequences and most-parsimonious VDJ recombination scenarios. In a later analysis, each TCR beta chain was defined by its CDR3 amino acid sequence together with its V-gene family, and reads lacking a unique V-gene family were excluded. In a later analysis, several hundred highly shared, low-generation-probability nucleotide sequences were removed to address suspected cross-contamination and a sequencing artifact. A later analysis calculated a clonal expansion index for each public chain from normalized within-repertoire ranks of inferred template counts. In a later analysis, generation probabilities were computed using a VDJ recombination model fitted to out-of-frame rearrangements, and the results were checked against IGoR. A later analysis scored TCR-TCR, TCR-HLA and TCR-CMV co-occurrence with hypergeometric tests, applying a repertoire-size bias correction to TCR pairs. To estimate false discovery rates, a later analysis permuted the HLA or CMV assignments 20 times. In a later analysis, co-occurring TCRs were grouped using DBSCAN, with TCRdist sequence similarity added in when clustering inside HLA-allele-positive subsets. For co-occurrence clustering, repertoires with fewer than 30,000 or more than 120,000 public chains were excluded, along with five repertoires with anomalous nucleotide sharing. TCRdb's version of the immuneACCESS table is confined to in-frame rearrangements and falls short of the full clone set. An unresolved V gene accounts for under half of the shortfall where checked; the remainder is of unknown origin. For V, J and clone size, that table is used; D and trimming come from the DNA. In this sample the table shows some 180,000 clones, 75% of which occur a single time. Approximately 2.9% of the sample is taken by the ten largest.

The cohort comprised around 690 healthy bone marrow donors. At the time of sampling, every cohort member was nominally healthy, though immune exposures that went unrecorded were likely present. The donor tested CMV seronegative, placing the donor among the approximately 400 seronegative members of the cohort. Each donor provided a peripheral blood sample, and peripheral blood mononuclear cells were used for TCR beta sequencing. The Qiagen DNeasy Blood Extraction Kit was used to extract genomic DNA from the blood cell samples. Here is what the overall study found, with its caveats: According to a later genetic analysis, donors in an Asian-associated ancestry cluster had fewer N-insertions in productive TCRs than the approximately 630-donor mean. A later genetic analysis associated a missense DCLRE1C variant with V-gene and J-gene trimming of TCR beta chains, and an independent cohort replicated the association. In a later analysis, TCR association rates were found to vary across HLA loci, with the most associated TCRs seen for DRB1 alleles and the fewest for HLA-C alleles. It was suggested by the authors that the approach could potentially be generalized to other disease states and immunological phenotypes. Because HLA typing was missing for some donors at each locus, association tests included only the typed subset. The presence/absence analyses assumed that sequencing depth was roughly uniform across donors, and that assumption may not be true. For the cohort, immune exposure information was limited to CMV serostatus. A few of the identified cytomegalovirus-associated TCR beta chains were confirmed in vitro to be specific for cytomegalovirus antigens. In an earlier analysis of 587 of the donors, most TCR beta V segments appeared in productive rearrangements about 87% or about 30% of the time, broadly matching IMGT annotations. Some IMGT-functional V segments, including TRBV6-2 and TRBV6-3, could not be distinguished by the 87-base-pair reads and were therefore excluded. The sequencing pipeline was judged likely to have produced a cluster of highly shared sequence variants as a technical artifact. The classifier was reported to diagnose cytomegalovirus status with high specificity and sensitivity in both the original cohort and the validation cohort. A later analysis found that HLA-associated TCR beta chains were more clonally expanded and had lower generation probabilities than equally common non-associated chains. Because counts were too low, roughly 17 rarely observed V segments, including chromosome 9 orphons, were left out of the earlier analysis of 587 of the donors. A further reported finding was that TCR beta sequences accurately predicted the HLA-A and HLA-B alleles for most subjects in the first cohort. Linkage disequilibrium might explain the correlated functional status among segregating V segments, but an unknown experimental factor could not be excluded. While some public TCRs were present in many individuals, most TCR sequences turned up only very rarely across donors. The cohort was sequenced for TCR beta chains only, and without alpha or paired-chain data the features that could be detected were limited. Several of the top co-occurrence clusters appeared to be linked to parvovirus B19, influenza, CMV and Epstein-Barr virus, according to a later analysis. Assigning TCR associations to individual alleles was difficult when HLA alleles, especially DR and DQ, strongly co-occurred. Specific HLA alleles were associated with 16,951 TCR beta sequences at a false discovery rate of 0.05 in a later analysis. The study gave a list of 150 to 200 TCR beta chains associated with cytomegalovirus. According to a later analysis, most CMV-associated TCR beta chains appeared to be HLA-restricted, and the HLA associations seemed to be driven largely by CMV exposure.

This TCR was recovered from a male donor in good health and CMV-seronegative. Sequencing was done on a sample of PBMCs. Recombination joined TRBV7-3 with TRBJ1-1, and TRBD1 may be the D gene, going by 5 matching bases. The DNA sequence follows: TGTGCCAGCAGCCCGGGGGTCCTCAACACTGAAGCTTTCTTT. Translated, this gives CASSPGVLNTEAFF.